Sequencing of this T cell receptor beta chain was carried out in a study of Ad26.COV2.S vaccination and SARS-CoV-2 variants. For the study at large: Ad26.COV2.S given intramuscularly, once or twice 56 days apart.

Germline V lookup: CDR1 SEHNR, CDR2 FQNEAQ (reference sequence). Trimming took 5 bases from V and 8 from J, leaving 18 bases between them. The CDR3 runs to 14 residues. Some clones are missing from TCRdb's copy, which holds only in-frame ones; the method was immunoSEQ multiplex PCR. The data hold approximately 300,000 clones, with around 85% observed a single time. As to treatment: 15 to 20 received Ad26.COV2.S at low or high dose, single or two shots; several received placebo; per-sample allocation not given. Vaccine and placebo recipients were sampled on day 63 after the first injection. An adult donor aged 18-55 years was enrolled in Boston. Spike of the Wuhan-strain SARS-CoV-2 was expressed by an Ad26 vector, which formed the vaccine.

The sample here was peripheral blood, taken in a trial of Ad26.COV2.S vaccine versus placebo. V is TRBV7-9 and J is TRBJ1-2, with unresolved D. The receptor was derived from a person between 18 and 65 years old who received the Ad26.COV2.S COVID-19 vaccine or a placebo. The CDR3 bases are TGTGCCAGCAGCGAGGGATCGAGCCGGTTAGGCTACACCTTC. It codes for CASSEGSSRLGYTF.